This section outlines one T cell receptor beta chain sequence together with its context. Its cognate antigen is unknown. These data come from a study of T cell responses to AZD1222 COVID-19 vaccine. The CDR3 is 17 residues long. Trimming took 1 base from V and 2 from J, leaving 18 bases between them. Germline V gives CDR1 GTSNPN, CDR2 SVGIG (reference sequence). Overall study findings and caveats: Donors, mostly white British, included more females; clonal diversity was possibly underestimated.

Data came from immunoSEQ multiplex PCR; TCRdb stores just in-frame clones and leaves some out. The sample yields tens of thousands of clones, 65% to 90% seen once. The rearrangement uses TRBV30 and TRBJ1-3, with a tentative D call TRBD1 (5 bases). The sample was peripheral blood, taken on day 0 of AZD1222 vaccination. This TCR was sampled from an adult in good health. In nucleotides, the CDR3 is TGTGCCTGGAGTGGCGGCGATCCCGGGACGGCTGGAAACACCATATATTTT. Translating it yields CAWSGGDPGTAGNTIYF.